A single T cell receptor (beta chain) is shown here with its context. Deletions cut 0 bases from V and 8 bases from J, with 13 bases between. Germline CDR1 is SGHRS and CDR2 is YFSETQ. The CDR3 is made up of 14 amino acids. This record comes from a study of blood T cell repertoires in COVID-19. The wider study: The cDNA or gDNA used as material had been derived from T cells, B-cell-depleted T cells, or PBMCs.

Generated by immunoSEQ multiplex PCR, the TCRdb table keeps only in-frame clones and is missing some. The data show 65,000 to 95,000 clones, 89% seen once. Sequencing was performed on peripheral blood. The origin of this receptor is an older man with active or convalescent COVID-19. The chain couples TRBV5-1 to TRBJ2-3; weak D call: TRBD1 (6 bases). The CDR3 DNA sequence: TGCGCCAGCAGCTTGGGGGTGGCACAGGGTACGCAGTATTTT. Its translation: CASSLGVAQGTQYF.